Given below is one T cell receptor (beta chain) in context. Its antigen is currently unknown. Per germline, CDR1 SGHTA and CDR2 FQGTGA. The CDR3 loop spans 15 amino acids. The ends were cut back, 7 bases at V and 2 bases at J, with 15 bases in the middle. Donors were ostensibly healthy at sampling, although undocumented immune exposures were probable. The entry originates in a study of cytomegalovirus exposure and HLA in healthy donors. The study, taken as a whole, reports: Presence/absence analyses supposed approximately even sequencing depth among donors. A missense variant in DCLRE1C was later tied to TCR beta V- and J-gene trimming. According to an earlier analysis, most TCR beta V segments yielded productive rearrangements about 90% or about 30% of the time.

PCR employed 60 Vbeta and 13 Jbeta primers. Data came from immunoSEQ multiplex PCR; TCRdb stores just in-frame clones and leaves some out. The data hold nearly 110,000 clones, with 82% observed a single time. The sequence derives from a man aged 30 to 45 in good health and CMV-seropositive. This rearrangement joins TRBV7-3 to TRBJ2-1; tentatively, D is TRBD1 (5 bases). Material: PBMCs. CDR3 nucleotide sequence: TGTGCCAGCACTCCCCTCAGGGCTGCCTACAATGAGCAGTTCTTC. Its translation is CASTPLRAAYNEQFF.